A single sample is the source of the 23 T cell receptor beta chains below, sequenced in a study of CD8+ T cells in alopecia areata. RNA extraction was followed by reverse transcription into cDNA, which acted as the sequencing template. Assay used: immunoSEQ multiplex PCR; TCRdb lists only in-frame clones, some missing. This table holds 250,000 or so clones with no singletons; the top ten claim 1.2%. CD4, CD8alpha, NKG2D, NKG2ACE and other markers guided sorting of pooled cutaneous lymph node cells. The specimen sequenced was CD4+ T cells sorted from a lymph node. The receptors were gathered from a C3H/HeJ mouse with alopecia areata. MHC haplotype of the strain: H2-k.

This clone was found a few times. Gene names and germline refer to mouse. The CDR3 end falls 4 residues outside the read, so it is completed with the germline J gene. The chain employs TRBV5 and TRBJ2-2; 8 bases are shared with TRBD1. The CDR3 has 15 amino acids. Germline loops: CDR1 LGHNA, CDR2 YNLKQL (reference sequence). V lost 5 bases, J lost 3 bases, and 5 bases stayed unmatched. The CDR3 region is CASSSQGEDTGQLYF. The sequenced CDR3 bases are TGTGCCAGCAGCTCACAGGGGGAGGACACCGGG.

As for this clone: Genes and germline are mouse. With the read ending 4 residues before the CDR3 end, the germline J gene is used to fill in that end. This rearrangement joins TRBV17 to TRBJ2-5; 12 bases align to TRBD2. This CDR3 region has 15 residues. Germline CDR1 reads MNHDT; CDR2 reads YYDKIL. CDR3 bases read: TGTGCTAGCAGTGCCGGACTGGGGGGGGAAGAC. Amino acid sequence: CASSAGLGGED. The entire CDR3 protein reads CASSAGLGGEDTQYF.

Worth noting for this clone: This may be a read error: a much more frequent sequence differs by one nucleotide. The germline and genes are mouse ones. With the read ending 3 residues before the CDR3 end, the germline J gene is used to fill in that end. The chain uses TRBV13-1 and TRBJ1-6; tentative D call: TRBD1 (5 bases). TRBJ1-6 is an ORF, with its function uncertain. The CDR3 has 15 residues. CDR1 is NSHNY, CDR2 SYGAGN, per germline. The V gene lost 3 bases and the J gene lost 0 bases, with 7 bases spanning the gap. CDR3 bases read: TGTGCCAGCAGTGTGGGGGGTTCCTATAATTCGCCC. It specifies CASSVGGSYNSP. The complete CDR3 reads CASSVGGSYNSPLYF.

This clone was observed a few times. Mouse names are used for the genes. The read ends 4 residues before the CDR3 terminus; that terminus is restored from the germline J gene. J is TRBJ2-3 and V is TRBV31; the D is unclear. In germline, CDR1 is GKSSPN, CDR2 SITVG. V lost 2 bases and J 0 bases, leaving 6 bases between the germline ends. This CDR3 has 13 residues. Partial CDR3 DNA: TGTGCCTGGAGTTTCACTAGTGCAGAA. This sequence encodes CAWSFTSAE. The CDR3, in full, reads CAWSFTSAETLYF.

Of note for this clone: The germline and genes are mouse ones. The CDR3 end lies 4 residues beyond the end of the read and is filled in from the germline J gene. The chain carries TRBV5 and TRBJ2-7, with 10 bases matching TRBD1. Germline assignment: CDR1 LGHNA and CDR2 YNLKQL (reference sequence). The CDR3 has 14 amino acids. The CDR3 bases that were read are TGTGCCAGCAGCCCAAAGGGACAGGGGTAT. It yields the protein CASSPKGQGY. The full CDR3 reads CASSPKGQGYEQYF.

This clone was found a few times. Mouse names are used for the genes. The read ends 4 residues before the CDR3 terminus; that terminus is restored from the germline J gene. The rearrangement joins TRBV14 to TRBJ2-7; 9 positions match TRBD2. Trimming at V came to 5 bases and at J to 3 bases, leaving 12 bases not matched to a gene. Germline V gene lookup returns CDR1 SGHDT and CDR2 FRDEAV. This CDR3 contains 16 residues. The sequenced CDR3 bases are TGTGCCAGCAGCCTCTCTGGGGGGGAGAGGCTCTAT. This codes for CASSLSGGERLY. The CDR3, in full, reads CASSLSGGERLYEQYF.

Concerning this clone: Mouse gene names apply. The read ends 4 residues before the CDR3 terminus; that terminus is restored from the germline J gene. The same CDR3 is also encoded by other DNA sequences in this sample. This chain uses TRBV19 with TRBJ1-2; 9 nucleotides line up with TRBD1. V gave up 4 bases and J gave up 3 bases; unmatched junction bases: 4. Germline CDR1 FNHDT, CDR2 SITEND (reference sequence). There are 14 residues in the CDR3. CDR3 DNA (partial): TGTGCCAGCAGTCCACAGGGGGCGGACTCC. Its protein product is CASSPQGADS. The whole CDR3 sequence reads CASSPQGADSDYTF.

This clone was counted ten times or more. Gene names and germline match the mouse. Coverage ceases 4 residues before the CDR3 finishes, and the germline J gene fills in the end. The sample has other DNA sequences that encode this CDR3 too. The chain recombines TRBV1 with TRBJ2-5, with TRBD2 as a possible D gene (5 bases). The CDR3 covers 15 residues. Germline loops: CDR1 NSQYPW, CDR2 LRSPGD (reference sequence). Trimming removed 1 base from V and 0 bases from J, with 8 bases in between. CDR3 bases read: TGCACCTGCAGTGCAGGTGGGGTTAACCAAGAC. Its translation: CTCSAGGVNQD. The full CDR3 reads CTCSAGGVNQDTQYF. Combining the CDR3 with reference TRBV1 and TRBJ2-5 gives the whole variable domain VTLLEQNPRWRLVPRGQAVNLRCILKNSQYPWMSWYQQDLQKQLQWLFTLRSPGDKEVKSLPGADYLATRVTDTELRLQVANMSQGRTLYCTCSAGGVNQDTQYFGPGTRLLVL.

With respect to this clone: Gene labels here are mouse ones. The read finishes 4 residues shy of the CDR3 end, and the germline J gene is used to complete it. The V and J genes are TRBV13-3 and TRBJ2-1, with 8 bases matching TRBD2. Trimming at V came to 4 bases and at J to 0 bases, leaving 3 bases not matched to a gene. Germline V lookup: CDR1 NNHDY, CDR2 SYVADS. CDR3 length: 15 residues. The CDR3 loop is CASSKLGDNYAEQFF. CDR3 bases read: TGTGCCAGCAGTAAACTGGGGGATAACTATGCT.

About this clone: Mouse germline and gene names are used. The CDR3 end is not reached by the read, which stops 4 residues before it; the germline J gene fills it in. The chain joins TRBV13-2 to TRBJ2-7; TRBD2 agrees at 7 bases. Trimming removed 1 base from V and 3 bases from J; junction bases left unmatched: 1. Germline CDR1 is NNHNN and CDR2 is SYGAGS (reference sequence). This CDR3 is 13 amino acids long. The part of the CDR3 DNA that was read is TGTGCCAGCGGTGATACTGGGGTCTAT. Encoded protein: CASGDTGVY. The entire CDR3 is CASGDTGVYEQYF.

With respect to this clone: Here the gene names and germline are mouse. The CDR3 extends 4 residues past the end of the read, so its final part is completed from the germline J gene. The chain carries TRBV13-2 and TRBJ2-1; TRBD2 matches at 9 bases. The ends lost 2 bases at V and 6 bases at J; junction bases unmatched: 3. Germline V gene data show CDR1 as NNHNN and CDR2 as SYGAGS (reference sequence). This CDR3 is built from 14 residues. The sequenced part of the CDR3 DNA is TGTGCCAGCGGTGACTGGGGGGGGGCTGCT. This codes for CASGDWGGAA. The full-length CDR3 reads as CASGDWGGAAEQFF.

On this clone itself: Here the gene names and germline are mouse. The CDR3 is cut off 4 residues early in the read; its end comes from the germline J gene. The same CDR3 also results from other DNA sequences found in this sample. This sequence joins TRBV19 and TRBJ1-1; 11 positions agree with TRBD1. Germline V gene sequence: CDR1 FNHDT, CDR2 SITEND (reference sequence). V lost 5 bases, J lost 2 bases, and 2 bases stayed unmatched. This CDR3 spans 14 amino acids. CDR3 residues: CASRRTGGNTEVFF. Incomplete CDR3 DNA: TGTGCCAGCAGACGGACAGGGGGCAACACA.

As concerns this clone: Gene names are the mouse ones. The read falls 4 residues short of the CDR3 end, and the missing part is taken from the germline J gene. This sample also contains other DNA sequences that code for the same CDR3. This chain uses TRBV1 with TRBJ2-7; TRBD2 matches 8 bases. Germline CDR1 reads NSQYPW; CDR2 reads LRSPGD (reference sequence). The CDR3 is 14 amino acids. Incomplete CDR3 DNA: TGCACCTGCAGTGCAGATGGGGGGGGTTAT. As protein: CTCSADGGGY. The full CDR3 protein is CTCSADGGGYEQYF.

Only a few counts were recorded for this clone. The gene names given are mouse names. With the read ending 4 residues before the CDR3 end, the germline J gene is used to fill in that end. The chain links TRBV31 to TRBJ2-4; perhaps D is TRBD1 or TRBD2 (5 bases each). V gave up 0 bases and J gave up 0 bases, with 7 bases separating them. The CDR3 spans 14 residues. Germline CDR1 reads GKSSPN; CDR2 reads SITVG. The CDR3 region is CAWSLGPSQNTLYF. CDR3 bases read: TGTGCCTGGAGTCTGGGGCCTAGTCAAAAC.

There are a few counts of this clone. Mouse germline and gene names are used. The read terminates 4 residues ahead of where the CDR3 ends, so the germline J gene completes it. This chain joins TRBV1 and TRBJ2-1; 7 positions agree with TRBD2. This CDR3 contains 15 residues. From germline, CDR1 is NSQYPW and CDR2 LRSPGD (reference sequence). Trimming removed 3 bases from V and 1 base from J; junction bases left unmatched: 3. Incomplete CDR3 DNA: TGCACCTGCAGTGCCCTACTGGGGAACTATGCT. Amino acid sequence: CTCSALLGNYA. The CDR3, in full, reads CTCSALLGNYAEQFF.

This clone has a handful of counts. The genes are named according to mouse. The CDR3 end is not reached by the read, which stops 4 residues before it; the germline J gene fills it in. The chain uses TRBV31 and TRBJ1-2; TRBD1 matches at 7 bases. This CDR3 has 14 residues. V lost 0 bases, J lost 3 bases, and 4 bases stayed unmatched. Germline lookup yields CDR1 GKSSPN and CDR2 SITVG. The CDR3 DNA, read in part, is TGTGCCTGGAGTCTTGGGACAGAGGACTCC. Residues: CAWSLGTEDS. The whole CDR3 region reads CAWSLGTEDSDYTF.

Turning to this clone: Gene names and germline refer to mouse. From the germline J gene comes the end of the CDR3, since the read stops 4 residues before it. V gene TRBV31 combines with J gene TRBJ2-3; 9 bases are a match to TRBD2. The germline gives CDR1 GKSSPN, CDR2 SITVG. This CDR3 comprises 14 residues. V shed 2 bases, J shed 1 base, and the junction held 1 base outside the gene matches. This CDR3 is CAWSGDWGAETLYF. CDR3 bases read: TGTGCCTGGAGTGGGGACTGGGGTGCAGAA.

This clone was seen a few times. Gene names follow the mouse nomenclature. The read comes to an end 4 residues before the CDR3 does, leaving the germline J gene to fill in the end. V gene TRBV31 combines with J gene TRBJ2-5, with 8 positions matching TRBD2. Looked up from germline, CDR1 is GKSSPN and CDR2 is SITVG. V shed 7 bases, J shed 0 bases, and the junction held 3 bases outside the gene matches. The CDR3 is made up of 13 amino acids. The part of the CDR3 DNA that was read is TGTGCCTTGACTGGGGTTAACCAAGAC. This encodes CALTGVNQD. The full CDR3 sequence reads CALTGVNQDTQYF.

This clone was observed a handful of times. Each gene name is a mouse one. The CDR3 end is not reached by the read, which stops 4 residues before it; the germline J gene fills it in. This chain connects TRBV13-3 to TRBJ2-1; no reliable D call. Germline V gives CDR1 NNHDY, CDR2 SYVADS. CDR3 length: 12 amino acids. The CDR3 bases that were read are TGTGCCAGCAGTGATGACAGAACT. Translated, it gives CASSDDRT. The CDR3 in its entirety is CASSDDRTEQFF.

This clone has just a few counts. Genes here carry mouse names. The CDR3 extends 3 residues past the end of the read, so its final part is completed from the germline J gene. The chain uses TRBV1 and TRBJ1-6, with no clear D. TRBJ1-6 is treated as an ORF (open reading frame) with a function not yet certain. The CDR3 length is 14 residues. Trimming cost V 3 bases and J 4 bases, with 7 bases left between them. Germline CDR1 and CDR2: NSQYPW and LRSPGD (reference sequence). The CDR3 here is CTCSASEYNSPLYF. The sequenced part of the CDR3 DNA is TGCACCTGCAGTGCTTCAGAATATAATTCGCCC.

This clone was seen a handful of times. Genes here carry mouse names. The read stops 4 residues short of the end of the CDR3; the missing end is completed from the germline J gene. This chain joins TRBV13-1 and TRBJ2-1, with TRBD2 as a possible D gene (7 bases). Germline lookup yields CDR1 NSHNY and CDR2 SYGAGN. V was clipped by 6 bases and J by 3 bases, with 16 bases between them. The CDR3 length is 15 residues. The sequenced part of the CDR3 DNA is TGTGCCAGCAAGGAAAGGGGGGGAGGCTATGCT. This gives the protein CASKERGGGYA. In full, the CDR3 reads CASKERGGGYAEQFF.

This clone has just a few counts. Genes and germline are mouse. The CDR3: CAWSLRLQNTLYF. CDR3 DNA, as far as it was read: TGTGCCTGGAGTCTACGACTTCAAAAC. The J gene is TRBJ2-4, the V gene TRBV31; D not certain. The CDR3 is cut off 4 residues early in the read; its end comes from the germline J gene. This CDR3 region has 13 residues. Deletions cut 0 bases from V and 2 bases from J, with 6 bases between. Germline V gene data show CDR1 as GKSSPN and CDR2 as SITVG.

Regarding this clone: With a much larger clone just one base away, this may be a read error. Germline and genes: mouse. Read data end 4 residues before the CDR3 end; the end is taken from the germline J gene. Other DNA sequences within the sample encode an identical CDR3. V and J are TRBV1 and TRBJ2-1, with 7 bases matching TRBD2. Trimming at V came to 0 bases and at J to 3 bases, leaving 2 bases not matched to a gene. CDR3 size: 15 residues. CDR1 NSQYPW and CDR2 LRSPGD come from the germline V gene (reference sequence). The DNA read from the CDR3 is TGCACCTGCAGTGCAGACTGGGGGAGCTATGCT. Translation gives CTCSADWGSYA. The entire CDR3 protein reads CTCSADWGSYAEQFF.